This record concerns one T cell receptor beta chain sequence. No antigen is known for it. This sample is drawn from a study of shared clonotypes between healthy human individuals. Points from the study as a whole: Sampling included only blood; tissue repertoires likely differ.

Sequencing used immunoSEQ multiplex PCR; TCRdb keeps in-frame clones, though not all of them. The sample gives about 2.4 million clones, over 85% of which show up once; about 0.34% is in the top ten. Every donor was a Caucasian adult from Nashville, Tennessee. The CDR3 consists of 15 residues. Trimming at V came to 5 bases and at J to 8 bases, leaving 11 bases not matched to a gene. CDR1 and CDR2 (germline): LNHDA, SQIVND (reference sequence). The receptor comes from a man aged 18 to 29 in good health. Some clones in this sample may be carry-over from other donors' samples. The specimen sequenced was naive CD4+ T cells from PBMCs. Documented subset: CD45RA+ positively selected. The V call is TRBV19, the J call TRBJ1-4; 7 bases map to TRBD1. CDR3 nucleotides: TGTGCCAGTAGTGGGAGTACCGGGACAGCAGAAAAACTGTTTTTT. This encodes CASSGSTGTAEKLFF.